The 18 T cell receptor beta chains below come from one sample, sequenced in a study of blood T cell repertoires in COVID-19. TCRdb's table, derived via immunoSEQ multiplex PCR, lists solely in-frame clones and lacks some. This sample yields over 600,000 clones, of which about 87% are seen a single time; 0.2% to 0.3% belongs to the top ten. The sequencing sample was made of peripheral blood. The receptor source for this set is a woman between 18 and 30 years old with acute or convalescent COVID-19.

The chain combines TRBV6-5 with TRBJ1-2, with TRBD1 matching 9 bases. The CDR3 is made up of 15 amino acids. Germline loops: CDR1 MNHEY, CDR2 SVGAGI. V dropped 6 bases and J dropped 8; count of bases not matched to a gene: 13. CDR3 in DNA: TGTGCCAGCAGCGCCCATCGGACAGGGGACGAAGGCTACACCTTC. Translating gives CASSAHRTGDEGYTF.

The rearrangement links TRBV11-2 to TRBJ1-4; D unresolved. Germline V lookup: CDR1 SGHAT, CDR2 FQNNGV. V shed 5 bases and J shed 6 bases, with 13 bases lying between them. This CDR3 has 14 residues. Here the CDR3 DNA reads TGTGCCAGCAGCCCCGAGAGGTGGGATGAAAAACTGTTTTTT. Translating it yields CASSPERWDEKLFF.

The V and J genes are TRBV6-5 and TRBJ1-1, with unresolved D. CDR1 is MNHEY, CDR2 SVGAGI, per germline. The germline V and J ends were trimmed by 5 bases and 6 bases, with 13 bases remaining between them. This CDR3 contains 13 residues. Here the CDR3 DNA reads TGTGCCAGCAGTCCCTTTCGGGGTCCTGAAGCTTTCTTT. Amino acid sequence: CASSPFRGPEAFF.

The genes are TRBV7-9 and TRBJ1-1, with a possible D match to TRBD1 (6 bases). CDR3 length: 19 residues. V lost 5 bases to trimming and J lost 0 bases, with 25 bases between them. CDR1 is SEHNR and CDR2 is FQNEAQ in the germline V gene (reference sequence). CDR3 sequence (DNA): TGTGCCAGCAGCACAGCGGGACACTTCTCGGGGGGAATGAACACTGAAGCTTTCTTT. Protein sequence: CASSTAGHFSGGMNTEAFF.

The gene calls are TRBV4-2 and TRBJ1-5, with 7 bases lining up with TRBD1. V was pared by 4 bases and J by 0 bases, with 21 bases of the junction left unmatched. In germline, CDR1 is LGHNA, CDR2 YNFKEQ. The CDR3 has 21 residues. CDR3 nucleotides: TGTGCCAGCAGCCCAAATTCCCCCGGGACAGCAACAGACTATAGCAATCAGCCCCAGCATTTT. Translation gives CASSPNSPGTATDYSNQPQHF.

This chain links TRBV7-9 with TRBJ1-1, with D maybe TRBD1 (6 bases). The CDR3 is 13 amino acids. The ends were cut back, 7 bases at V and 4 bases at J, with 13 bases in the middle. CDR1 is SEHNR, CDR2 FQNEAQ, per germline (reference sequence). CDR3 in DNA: TGTGCCAGCATGCTATTGACAGGCACTGAAGCTTTCTTT. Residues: CASMLLTGTEAFF.

The CDR3 loop is CASSLDRWNEQFF. The CDR3, as DNA: TGTGCCAGCAGCTTGGACAGGTGGAATGAGCAGTTCTTC. The gene calls are TRBV5-4 and TRBJ2-1; tentatively, D is TRBD1 (5 bases). This CDR3 spans 13 amino acids. V was trimmed by 0 bases and J by 7 bases, leaving 8 bases between them. From germline, CDR1 is SGHNT and CDR2 YYREEE (reference sequence). Supplemented by reference TRBV5-4 and TRBJ2-1, the full variable domain reads ETGVTQSPTHLIKTRGQQVTLRCSSQSGHNTVSWYQQALGQGPQFIFQYYREEENGRGNFPPRFSGLQFPNYSSELNVNALELDDSALYLCASSLDRWNEQFFGPGTRLTVL.

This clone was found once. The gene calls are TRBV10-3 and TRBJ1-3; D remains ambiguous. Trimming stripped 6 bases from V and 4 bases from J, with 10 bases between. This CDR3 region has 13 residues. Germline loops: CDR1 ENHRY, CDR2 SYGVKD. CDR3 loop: CAIRLEGGNTIYF. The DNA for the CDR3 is TGTGCCATCAGGCTAGAGGGCGGAAACACCATATATTTT.

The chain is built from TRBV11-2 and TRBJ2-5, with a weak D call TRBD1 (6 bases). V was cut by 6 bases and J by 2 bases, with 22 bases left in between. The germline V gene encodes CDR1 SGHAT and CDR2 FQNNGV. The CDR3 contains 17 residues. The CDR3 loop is CASRPLKQGRTQETQYF. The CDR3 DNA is TGTGCCAGCAGACCCCTTAAACAGGGTAGAACACAAGAGACCCAGTACTTC. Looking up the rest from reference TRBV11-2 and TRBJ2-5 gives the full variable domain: EAGVAQSPRYKIIEKRQSVAFWCNPISGHATLYWYQQILGQGPKLLIQFQNNGVVDDSQLPKDRFSAERLKGVDSTLKIQPAKLEDSAVYLCASRPLKQGRTQETQYFGPGTRLLVL.

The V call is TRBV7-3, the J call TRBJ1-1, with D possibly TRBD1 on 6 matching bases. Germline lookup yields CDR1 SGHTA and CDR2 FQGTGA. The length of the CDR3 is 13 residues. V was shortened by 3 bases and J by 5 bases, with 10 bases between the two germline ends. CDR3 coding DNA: TGTGCCAGCAGCTTTTTACAGGGTACTGAAGCTTTCTTT. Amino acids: CASSFLQGTEAFF. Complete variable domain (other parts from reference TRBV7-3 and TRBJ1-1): GAGVSQTPSNKVTEKGKYVELRCDPISGHTALYWYRQSLGQGPEFLIYFQGTGAADDSGLPNDRFFAVRPEGSVSTLKIQRTERGDSAVYLCASSFLQGTEAFFGQGTRLTVV.

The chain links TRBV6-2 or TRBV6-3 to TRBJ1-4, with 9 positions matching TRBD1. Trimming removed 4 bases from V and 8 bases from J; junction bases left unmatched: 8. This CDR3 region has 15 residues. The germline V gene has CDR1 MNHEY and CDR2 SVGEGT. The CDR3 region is CASSSSPDRGEKLFF. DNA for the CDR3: TGTGCCAGCAGTTCATCCCCGGACAGGGGAGAAAAACTGTTTTTT.

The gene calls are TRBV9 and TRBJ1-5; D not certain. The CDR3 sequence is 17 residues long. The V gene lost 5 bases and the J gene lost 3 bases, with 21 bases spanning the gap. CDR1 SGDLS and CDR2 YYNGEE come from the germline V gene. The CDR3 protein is CASRGPLFRGNNQPQHF. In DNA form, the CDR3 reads TGTGCCAGCAGAGGACCCCTATTTCGAGGGAACAATCAGCCCCAGCATTTT. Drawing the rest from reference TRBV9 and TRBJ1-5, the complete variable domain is DSGVTQTPKHLITATGQRVTLRCSPRSGDLSVYWYQQSLDQGLQFLIQYYNGEERAKGNILERFSAQQFPDLHSELNLSSLELGDSALYFCASRGPLFRGNNQPQHFGDGTRLSIL.

The CDR3 region is CASSLDWNTEAFF. The CDR3 DNA follows: TGTGCCAGCAGTTTAGACTGGAACACTGAAGCTTTCTTT. The chain recombines TRBV27 with TRBJ1-1, with D unclear. Germline V CDR1 and CDR2: MNHEY, SMNVEV (reference sequence). With 2 bases removed from V and 1 base from J, the gap between germline ends came to 5 bases. CDR3 size: 13 residues.

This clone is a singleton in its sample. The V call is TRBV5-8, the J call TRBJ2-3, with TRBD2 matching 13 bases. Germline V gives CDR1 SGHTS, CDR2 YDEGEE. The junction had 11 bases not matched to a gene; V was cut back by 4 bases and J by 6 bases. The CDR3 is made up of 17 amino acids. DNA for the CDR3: TGTGCCAGCAGCCCCGGACTAGCGGGGGCCCTTGTTGATACGCAGTATTTT. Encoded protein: CASSPGLAGALVDTQYF. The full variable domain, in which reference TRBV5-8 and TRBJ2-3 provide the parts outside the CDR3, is EAGVTQSPTHLIKTRGQQATLRCSPISGHTSVYWYQQALGLGLQFLLWYDEGEERNRGNFPPRFSGRQFPNYSSELNVNALELEDSALYLCASSPGLAGALVDTQYFGPGTRLTVL.

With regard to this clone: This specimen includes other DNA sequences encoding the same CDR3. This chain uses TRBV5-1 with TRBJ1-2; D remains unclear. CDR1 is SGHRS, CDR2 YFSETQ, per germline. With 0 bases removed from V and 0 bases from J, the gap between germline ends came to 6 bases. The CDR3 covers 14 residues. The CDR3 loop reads CASSLEGANYGYTF. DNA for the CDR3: TGCGCCAGCAGCTTGGAGGGAGCTAACTATGGCTACACCTTC.

CDR3 DNA: TGTGCCAGTAGTATGACACGTTATAATTCACCCCTCCACTTT. This sequence encodes CASSMTRYNSPLHF. The rearrangement uses TRBV19 and TRBJ1-6; D is uncertain. Germline CDR1 is LNHDA and CDR2 is SQIVND (reference sequence). V gave up 3 bases and J gave up 4 bases, with 7 bases separating them. The CDR3 covers 14 residues.

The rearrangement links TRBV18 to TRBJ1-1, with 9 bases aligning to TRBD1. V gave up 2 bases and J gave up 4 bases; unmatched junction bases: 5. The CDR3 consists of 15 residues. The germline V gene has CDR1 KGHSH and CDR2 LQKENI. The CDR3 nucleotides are TGTGCCAGCTCACCAGGACAGGGGAGTAGCACTGAAGCTTTCTTT. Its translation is CASSPGQGSSTEAFF.

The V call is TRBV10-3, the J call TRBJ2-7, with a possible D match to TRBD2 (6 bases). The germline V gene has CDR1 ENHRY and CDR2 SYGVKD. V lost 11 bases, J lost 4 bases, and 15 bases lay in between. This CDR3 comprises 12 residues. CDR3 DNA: TGTGCCGTAGGACCCGGGGGTTACGAGCAGTACTTC. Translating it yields CAVGPGGYEQYF.